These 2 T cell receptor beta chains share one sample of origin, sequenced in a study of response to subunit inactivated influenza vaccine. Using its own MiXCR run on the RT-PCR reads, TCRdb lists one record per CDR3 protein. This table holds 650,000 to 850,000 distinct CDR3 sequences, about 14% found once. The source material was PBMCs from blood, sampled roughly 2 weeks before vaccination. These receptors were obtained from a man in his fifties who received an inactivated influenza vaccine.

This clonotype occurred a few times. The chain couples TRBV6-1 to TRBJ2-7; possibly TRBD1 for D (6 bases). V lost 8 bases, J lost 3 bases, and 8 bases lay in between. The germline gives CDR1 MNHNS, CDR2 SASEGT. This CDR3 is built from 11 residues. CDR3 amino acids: CASLGGYEQYF. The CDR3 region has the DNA TGTGCCAGCTTAGGGGGCTACGAGCAGTACTTC.

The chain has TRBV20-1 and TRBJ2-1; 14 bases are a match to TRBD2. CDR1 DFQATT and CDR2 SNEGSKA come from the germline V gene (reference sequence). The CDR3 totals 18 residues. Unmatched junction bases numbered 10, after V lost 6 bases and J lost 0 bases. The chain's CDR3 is CSAPGTSGGASSYNEQFF. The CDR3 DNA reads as TGCAGTGCCCCCGGGACTAGCGGGGGAGCAAGCTCCTACAATGAGCAGTTCTTC.